These 25 T cell receptor beta chains originate from one sample sequenced in a study of blood T cell repertoires in COVID-19. The assay was immunoSEQ multiplex PCR, and TCRdb's table has in-frame clones only and misses some. The table lists around 220,000 clones, roughly 88% of them singletons. Sequencing used peripheral blood. Source of these receptors: a man between 18 and 35 years old with active or convalescent COVID-19.

The chain employs TRBV19 and TRBJ2-2; 8 bases map to TRBD1. This CDR3 has 17 residues. The V gene end was trimmed by 5 bases and the J gene end by 0 bases; junction bases not matched to a gene: 8. The germline CDR1 and CDR2 sequences are LNHDA and SQIVND (reference sequence). In nucleotides, the CDR3 is TGTGCCAGTAGTCCCGAAAGACAGGGGCCGAACACCGGGGAGCTGTTTTTT. This gives the protein CASSPERQGPNTGELFF.

The chain uses TRBV19 and TRBJ2-7, with 10 bases fitting TRBD2. V shed 6 bases, J shed 5 bases, and the junction held 10 bases outside the gene matches. There are 15 residues in the CDR3. CDR1 is LNHDA and CDR2 is SQIVND in the germline V gene (reference sequence). CDR3 residues: CASRTSGARLDEQYF. The CDR3 DNA is TGTGCCAGTAGAACTAGCGGGGCCCGGCTTGACGAGCAGTACTTC.

The chain recombines TRBV19 with TRBJ1-2, with 9 bases matching TRBD1. The CDR3 has 14 residues. The J segment lost 4 bases and the V segment lost 5 bases, leaving 5 bases of the junction unmatched. Germline loops: CDR1 LNHDA, CDR2 SQIVND (reference sequence). In nucleotides, the CDR3 is TGTGCCAGTAGTGGACAGGGGTATAGCTATGGCTACACCTTC. Protein product: CASSGQGYSYGYTF.

J is TRBJ2-3 and V is TRBV5-1; 7 nucleotides match TRBD2. CDR1 and CDR2 from the germline V gene are SGHRS and YFSETQ. The CDR3 is 15 residues long. V was clipped by 4 bases and J by 3 bases; unmatched bases: 8. Here the CDR3 DNA reads TGCGCCAGCAGCGACAGCGGGATCTCTACAGATACGCAGTATTTT. It translates to CASSDSGISTDTQYF.

The chain uses TRBV28 and TRBJ1-5; D gene uncertain. The CDR3 totals 12 residues. V lost 5 bases to trimming and J lost 6 bases, with 8 bases between them. Germline V gene lookup returns CDR1 MDHEN and CDR2 SYDVKM. CDR3 bases: TGTGCCAGCAGTCCCCCTATTCAGCCCCAGCATTTT. This encodes CASSPPIQPQHF.

The chain links TRBV5-1 to TRBJ2-7, with TRBD1 matching over 9 bases. The CDR3 is made up of 15 amino acids. J lost 6 bases, V lost 3 bases, and 10 bases had no gene match. Germline-derived CDR1 and CDR2 are SGHRS and YFSETQ. The CDR3 DNA sequence: TGCGCCAGCAGCTCCTCCGGGACAGGGATGCTCGAGCAGTACTTC. Translating it yields CASSSSGTGMLEQYF.

This CDR3 is CASSSPGQGFSPLHF. CDR3 sequence (DNA): TGTGCCAGCAGTTCGCCGGGACAGGGTTTCTCACCCCTCCACTTT. The chain uses TRBV27 and TRBJ1-6; 9 nucleotides match TRBD1. J lost 10 bases, V lost 4 bases, and 8 bases had no gene match. Germline lookup yields CDR1 MNHEY and CDR2 SMNVEV (reference sequence). CDR3 length equals 15 residues.

Concerning this clone itself: Within the sample, other DNA sequences also encode this same CDR3. The J gene is TRBJ2-7, the V gene TRBV27, with 8 bases aligning to TRBD1. Germline V gives CDR1 MNHEY, CDR2 SMNVEV (reference sequence). V shed 5 bases, J shed 3 bases, and the junction held 3 bases outside the gene matches. There are 13 residues in the CDR3. The CDR3 nucleotides read TGTGCCAGCAGTATGGGGACAGGCTACGAGCAGTACTTC. Its protein is CASSMGTGYEQYF.

The chain is built from TRBV30 and TRBJ2-7; 10 bases align to TRBD1. Germline V lookup: CDR1 GTSNPN, CDR2 SVGIG (reference sequence). Unmatched junction bases numbered 1, after V lost 3 bases and J lost 2 bases. There are 13 residues in the CDR3. The CDR3 bases are TGTGCCTGGAGGGGACAGGGGCCCTACGAGCAGTACTTC. It specifies CAWRGQGPYEQYF.

The chain carries TRBV5-1 and TRBJ1-1; D is uncertain. V lost 2 bases to trimming and J lost 1 base, with 18 bases between them. The germline CDR1 and CDR2 sequences are SGHRS and YFSETQ. The CDR3 is made up of 17 amino acids. The CDR3 DNA sequence: TGCGCCAGCAGCTTTTTCGGAGGCAGGACGTCGAACACTGAAGCTTTCTTT. This translates into CASSFFGGRTSNTEAFF.

The chain links TRBV5-1 to TRBJ2-4; 9 positions agree with TRBD1. V lost 2 bases and J lost 7; bases outside the gene matches: 7. The germline V gene has CDR1 SGHRS and CDR2 YFSETQ. CDR3 length equals 15 residues. The CDR3 DNA reads TGCGCCAGCAGCTTACTACAGGGGGCTGGGAACATTCAGTACTTC. Protein: CASSLLQGAGNIQYF.

The chain employs TRBV27 and TRBJ1-2, with D possibly being TRBD1 (6 bases). Germline-derived CDR1 and CDR2 are MNHEY and SMNVEV (reference sequence). CDR3 length: 14 residues. V was pared by 5 bases and J by 4 bases, with 14 bases between. Written as DNA, the CDR3 is TGTGCCAGCAGTCTCCGGACAGATACCTATGGCTACACCTTC. It yields the protein CASSLRTDTYGYTF.

V usage is TRBV18 and J usage is TRBJ2-1, with 9 nucleotides matching TRBD2. The CDR3 spans 17 residues. Germline CDR1 KGHSH, CDR2 LQKENI. The V and J ends lost 7 bases and 9 bases, in that order; junction bases with no gene match: 19. The CDR3 bases are TGTGCCAGCTTCCCCTTCGTTAGCGGGAGTAGTCTGGGTGAGCAGTTCTTC. This sequence encodes CASFPFVSGSSLGEQFF.

The genes are TRBV7-2 and TRBJ2-3; no clear D gene. CDR3 length: 13 amino acids. The germline V gene encodes CDR1 SGHTA and CDR2 FQGNSA. Trimming took off 6 bases at V and 2 bases at J, with 9 bases between the two ends. CDR3 nucleotide sequence: TGTGCCAGCAGGCCCCGCGTCACAGATACGCAGTATTTT. Its translation: CASRPRVTDTQYF.

The chain uses TRBV7-2 and TRBJ2-1; D not resolved. This CDR3 is 15 amino acids long. Trimming cost V 5 bases and J 0 bases, with 11 bases left between them. In germline, CDR1 is SGHTA, CDR2 FQGNSA. In DNA form, the CDR3 reads TGTGCCAGCAGCCCTGTAAGGAGCTCCTACAATGAGCAGTTCTTC. The encoded protein is CASSPVRSSYNEQFF.

V and J are TRBV21-1 and TRBJ2-7; TRBD2, the table's D call, was not compared with the DNA. TRBV21-1 is labeled a pseudogene. There are 15 residues in the CDR3. CDR3 sequence reads: CASSEPAGGPREQYF. CDR3 sequence (DNA): TGTGCCAGCAGCGAACCAGCGGGAGGGCCGCGGGAGCAGTACTTC.

V is TRBV28 and J is TRBJ2-7, with D maybe TRBD1 (6 bases). Germline V gene sequence: CDR1 MDHEN, CDR2 SYDVKM. V gave up 7 bases and J gave up 0 bases, with 13 bases separating them. There are 14 residues in the CDR3. CDR3: CASIGGLPSYEQYF. In DNA form, the CDR3 reads TGTGCCAGCATTGGGGGCTTGCCCTCCTACGAGCAGTACTTC.

The chain has TRBV4-3 and TRBJ2-5; possibly TRBD2 for D (6 bases). The germline CDR1 and CDR2 sequences are LGHNA and YSLEER. V was clipped by 0 bases and J by 1 base, with 9 bases between them. The CDR3 runs 15 residues. Here the CDR3 DNA reads TGCGCCAGCAGCCAAGAGGCGGGGCCCCAAGAGACCCAGTACTTC. Translated: CASSQEAGPQETQYF.

The gene calls are TRBV20-1 and TRBJ2-2; D ambiguous. V was cut by 4 bases and J by 6 bases, with 6 bases left in between. The CDR3 contains 11 residues. Germline V lookup: CDR1 DFQATT, CDR2 SNEGSKA (reference sequence). CDR3 region: CSATRAGELFF. CDR3 coding DNA: TGCAGTGCTACTCGGGCCGGGGAGCTGTTTTTT.

The chain is built from TRBV27 and TRBJ2-3, with TRBD2 identical over 7 bases. Per germline, CDR1 MNHEY and CDR2 SMNVEV (reference sequence). J was trimmed by 2 bases and V by 3 bases; bases with no gene match: 11. The CDR3 has 17 residues. CDR3: CASSFSGLAAFTDTQYF. The CDR3 DNA reads as TGTGCCAGCAGTTTTTCGGGGCTAGCGGCTTTCACAGATACGCAGTATTTT.

The sample holds a few counts of this clone. The genes are TRBV30 and TRBJ1-5, with unresolved D. V shed 0 bases and J shed 7 bases, with 13 bases lying between them. CDR1 and CDR2 from the germline V gene are GTSNPN and SVGIG (reference sequence). This CDR3 has 14 residues. CDR3 loop: CAWSVEATLQPQHF. DNA for the CDR3: TGTGCCTGGAGTGTAGAGGCCACACTACAGCCCCAGCATTTT.

The CDR3 sequence is CASSFMTGSVGNEQFF. The CDR3 nucleotides are TGCGCCAGCAGTTTTATGACAGGGTCCGTCGGCAATGAGCAGTTCTTC. The chain has TRBV10-1 and TRBJ2-1, with 7 bases matching TRBD1. The V segment lost 5 bases and the J segment 6 bases; nucleotides outside the gene matches: 13. This CDR3 region has 16 residues. Per the germline V gene, CDR1 is WNHNN and CDR2 is SYGVQD (reference sequence).

The V gene is TRBV4-2, the J gene TRBJ2-2; D is undetermined. CDR1 is LGHNA, CDR2 YNFKEQ, per germline. The V end lost 5 bases, the J end lost 4 bases, and 8 bases lay between the germline ends. CDR3 size: 13 residues. CDR3 sequence: CASSDLRTGELFF. CDR3 nucleotides: TGTGCCAGCAGCGATCTACGCACCGGGGAGCTGTTTTTT.

This clone came up a few times. This sequence joins TRBV19 and TRBJ2-6; the match to TRBD2 covers 7 bases. Germline CDR1 and CDR2: LNHDA and SQIVND (reference sequence). The CDR3 has 17 residues. V trimming: 6 bases; J trimming: 0 bases; junction bases outside the gene matches: 8. CDR3 nucleotide sequence: TGTGCCAGTAGACGAGGGAGGGCTGTCTCTGGGGCCAACGTCCTGACTTTC. Its protein is CASRRGRAVSGANVLTF.

The rearrangement links TRBV5-6 to TRBJ1-5; weak D call: TRBD1 (5 bases). CDR3 length equals 14 residues. Per germline, CDR1 SGHDT and CDR2 YYEEEE. V lost 4 bases and J lost 3, with 11 bases in between. CDR3 region: CASSQGEVNQPQHF. The CDR3 coding sequence is TGTGCCAGCAGCCAGGGTGAGGTCAATCAGCCCCAGCATTTT.